These 25 T cell receptor beta chains were sequenced from one sample in a study of cytomegalovirus exposure and HLA in healthy donors. Amplification used 60 Vbeta primers and 13 Jbeta primers. Clones were sequenced by immunoSEQ multiplex PCR, and TCRdb holds only the in-frame ones, with some missing. The data contain over 100,000 clones, under 85% of them singletons. Sequenced: PBMCs. Source of these receptors: a man aged 35-49 years in good health and CMV-seronegative.

This clone was counted between two and nine times. The junction departs from the called germline gene at one end, perhaps through a read error. The J gene is TRBJ2-1, the V gene TRBV20-1; D call uncertain. Germline V gene sequence: CDR1 DFQATT, CDR2 SNEGSKA (reference sequence). The CDR3 covers 10 residues. Here the CDR3 reads CSASYDEQFF. The CDR3 nucleotides read TGCAGTGCTAGCTACGATGAGCAGTTCTTC.

J is TRBJ2-5 and V is TRBV5-1, with TRBD2 as a possible D gene (6 bases). The J call could be wrong; TRBJ2-7 is a better fit for the DNA end. Germline V gene data show CDR1 as SGHRS and CDR2 as YFSETQ. The CDR3 runs to 14 residues. CDR3 sequence: CASSFRGASYEQYF. CDR3 in DNA: TGCGCCAGCAGCTTTCGCGGGGCTTCCTACGAGCAGTACTTC.

The chain employs TRBV9 and TRBJ1-4, with 7 bases matching TRBD1. The CDR3 runs 18 residues. Germline lookup yields CDR1 SGDLS and CDR2 YYNGEE. The junction had 10 bases not matched to a gene; V was cut back by 2 bases and J by 0 bases. The CDR3 nucleotides read TGTGCCAGCAGCGTCCCTCAGGGGGGTGAGACAACTAATGAAAAACTGTTTTTT. This codes for CASSVPQGGETTNEKLFF.

The chain combines TRBV19 with TRBJ2-7; TRBD2 aligns across 7 bases. The CDR3 loop spans 15 amino acids. Germline V gene lookup returns CDR1 LNHDA and CDR2 SQIVND (reference sequence). V lost 0 bases, J lost 1 base, and 3 bases stayed unmatched. The CDR3 protein is CASSIDSGRSYEQYF. CDR3 DNA sequence: TGTGCCAGTAGTATAGATAGCGGGCGGTCCTACGAGCAGTACTTC.

The chain links TRBV4-2 to TRBJ2-1, with 9 positions matching TRBD2. V shed 1 base and J 7 bases; nucleotides not matched to a gene: 5. The CDR3 is 15 amino acids. Germline-derived CDR1 and CDR2 are LGHNA and YNFKEQ. This chain's CDR3 is CASSQAGGGGNEQFF. CDR3 bases: TGTGCCAGCAGCCAAGCAGGCGGGGGGGGGAATGAGCAGTTCTTC.

The chain employs TRBV9 and TRBJ2-7, with D possibly matching TRBD1 (6 bases). Between the trimmed V and J ends, which lost 3 bases and 0 bases, there was a span of 13 bases. The V gene's germline CDR1 is SGDLS and CDR2 YYNGEE. This CDR3 comprises 15 residues. This CDR3 reads CASSDRDLSSYEQYF. The CDR3 DNA is TGTGCCAGCAGCGACAGGGACCTCAGCTCCTACGAGCAGTACTTC.

The V and J genes are TRBV9 and TRBJ2-1; TRBD2 aligns across 9 bases. This CDR3 region has 16 residues. CDR1 and CDR2 from the germline V gene are SGDLS and YYNGEE. V dropped 3 bases and J dropped 8; count of bases not matched to a gene: 12. The CDR3 loop reads CASSGLAGALADEQFF. As DNA, the CDR3 is TGTGCCAGCAGCGGGTTAGCGGGGGCTTTGGCGGATGAGCAGTTCTTC.

The sample holds a few counts of this clone. The V call is TRBV4-1, the J call TRBJ2-1, with no clear D. The ends were cut back, 7 bases at V and 0 bases at J, with 13 bases in the middle. Germline values: CDR1 MGHRA, CDR2 YSYEKL. This CDR3 is 15 amino acids long. The CDR3 DNA follows: TGCGCCAGCAAGTTACTACCCAGCTCCTACAATGAGCAGTTCTTC. Encoded protein: CASKLLPSSYNEQFF.

This clone was observed a single time. The genes are TRBV7-2 and TRBJ1-2; D perhaps matches TRBD1 (6 bases). Per germline, CDR1 SGHTA and CDR2 FQGNSA. CDR3 length: 15 residues. The ends were cut back, 3 bases at V and 1 base at J, with 12 bases in the middle. CDR3 protein: CASSFPGQLNYGYTF. Written as DNA, the CDR3 is TGTGCCAGCAGCTTTCCTGGACAGCTTAACTATGGCTACACCTTC.

This rearrangement joins TRBV7-2 to TRBJ2-7; 10 nucleotides line up with TRBD1. The CDR3 has 15 residues. With 6 bases clipped from V and 4 bases from J, the junction kept 9 bases outside the gene matches. Germline V gives CDR1 SGHTA, CDR2 FQGNSA. CDR3: CASRERQGALYEQYF. CDR3 sequence (DNA): TGTGCCAGCAGGGAACGACAGGGGGCCCTTTACGAGCAGTACTTC.

V is TRBV28 and J is TRBJ2-3, with 12 bases matching TRBD2. The CDR3 runs to 16 residues. Germline V gives CDR1 MDHEN, CDR2 SYDVKM. With 1 base clipped from V and 13 bases from J, the junction kept 12 bases outside the gene matches. The CDR3: CASSLSLSSGGAPEYF. CDR3 bases: TGTGCCAGCAGTTTATCCCTCTCTAGCGGGGGGGCCCCGGAGTATTTT.

Points on this clone: Other DNA sequences in the sample encode the same CDR3. This rearrangement joins TRBV7-2 to TRBJ2-3, with TRBD1 matching over 9 bases. V trimming: 0 bases; J trimming: 3 bases; junction bases outside the gene matches: 1. Germline V gene lookup returns CDR1 SGHTA and CDR2 FQGNSA. CDR3 size: 15 residues. This CDR3 reads CASSLAGQGTDTQYF. Here the CDR3 DNA reads TGTGCCAGCAGCTTAGCGGGACAGGGTACAGATACGCAGTATTTT.

This clone was picked up a small number of times. This chain links TRBV5-4 with TRBJ1-6; D not certain. The germline V gene encodes CDR1 SGHNT and CDR2 YYREEE (reference sequence). V was cut by 0 bases and J by 7 bases, with 8 bases left in between. The CDR3 contains 14 residues. This chain's CDR3 is CASSLVRENSPLHF. CDR3 DNA sequence: TGTGCCAGCAGCTTGGTCCGGGAAAATTCACCCCTCCACTTT. Full variable domain (rest looked up from reference TRBV5-4 and TRBJ1-6): ETGVTQSPTHLIKTRGQQVTLRCSSQSGHNTVSWYQQALGQGPQFIFQYYREEENGRGNFPPRFSGLQFPNYSSELNVNALELDDSALYLCASSLVRENSPLHFGNGTRLTVT.

For this clone: A read error may account for a junction end that differs from germline. The chain combines TRBV7-9 with TRBJ2-7, with D hard to call. Germline V gives CDR1 SEHNR, CDR2 FQNEAQ (reference sequence). The CDR3 is made up of 12 amino acids. The CDR3 spells CSSSPAAYEQYF. The CDR3 DNA reads TGTTCCAGCAGCCCCGCGGCCTACGAGCAGTACTTC. The full variable domain, its missing parts supplied by reference TRBV7-9 and TRBJ2-7, is DTGVSQNPRHKITKRGQNVTFRCDPISEHNRLYWYRQTLGQGPEFLTYFQNEAQLEKSRLLSDRFSAERPKGSFSTLEIQRTEQGDSAMYLCSSSPAAYEQYFGPGTRLTVT.

This rearrangement joins TRBV9 to TRBJ2-7, with a possible D match to TRBD2 (5 bases). V was pared by 0 bases and J by 3 bases, with 13 bases between. CDR1 SGDLS and CDR2 YYNGEE come from the germline V gene. The CDR3 length is 15 residues. For the CDR3, the DNA is TGTGCCAGCAGCGTAGGGGGAGTCGTAAGCTACGAGCAGTACTTC. It codes for CASSVGGVVSYEQYF.

Of note for this clone: The sample contains more than one DNA sequence encoding this CDR3. The rearrangement links TRBV5-1 to TRBJ2-5; TRBD1 is a possible D gene (5 bases). The CDR3 has 13 amino acids. Germline CDR1 and CDR2: SGHRS and YFSETQ. Trimming pared 4 bases from V and 2 bases from J, leaving 9 bases between. The CDR3 nucleotides read TGCGCCAGCAGCGAGGCAGGGCAAGAGACCCAGTACTTC. Its translation: CASSEAGQETQYF.

The CDR3 DNA reads TGTGCCAGCAGCTCGAGCTCCTACGAGCAGTACTTC. This codes for CASSSSSYEQYF. This chain links TRBV7-9 with TRBJ2-7; no firm D call. The V gene's germline CDR1 is SEHNR and CDR2 FQNEAQ (reference sequence). The CDR3 runs to 12 residues. The germline V and J ends were trimmed by 4 bases and 0 bases, with 4 bases remaining between them.

The chain recombines TRBV6-6 with TRBJ1-5; perhaps TRBD1 as D (5 bases). This CDR3 region has 15 residues. Germline V gene lookup returns CDR1 MNHNY and CDR2 SVGAGI (reference sequence). The V and J ends lost 0 bases and 5 bases respectively, with 11 bases between them. The CDR3: CASSYSVQGDQPQHF. The CDR3 nucleotides read TGTGCCAGCAGTTACTCGGTGCAGGGCGATCAGCCCCAGCATTTT.

The rearrangement joins TRBV5-6 to TRBJ2-1, with D possibly matching TRBD2 (6 bases). The CDR3 totals 13 residues. The germline V gene has CDR1 SGHDT and CDR2 YYEEEE. V lost 4 bases and J lost 16, with 21 bases in between. This CDR3 reads CASSPWPGLGGFF. Here the CDR3 DNA reads TGTGCCAGCAGCCCTTGGCCGGGACTGGGAGGTTTCTTC.

The rearrangement joins TRBV5-1 to TRBJ2-3; D not resolved. Trimming took 2 bases from V and 0 from J, leaving 7 bases between them. Germline V CDR1 and CDR2: SGHRS, YFSETQ. The CDR3 is made up of 14 amino acids. In DNA form, the CDR3 reads TGCGCCAGCAGCTTAATACAAAGCACAGATACGCAGTATTTT. It translates to CASSLIQSTDTQYF.

The V and J genes are TRBV19 and TRBJ1-5; 7 nucleotides agree with TRBD1. CDR3 length: 15 residues. V trimming: 10 bases; J trimming: 0 bases; junction bases outside the gene matches: 9. Germline V gene sequence: CDR1 LNHDA, CDR2 SQIVND (reference sequence). The CDR3 reads CATSTGAASNQPQHF. CDR3 nucleotide sequence: TGTGCCACCTCCACAGGGGCCGCTAGCAATCAGCCCCAGCATTTT.

This clone was picked up one time. The V and J genes are TRBV28 and TRBJ2-1, with 9 bases aligning to TRBD1. CDR1 and CDR2 from the germline V gene are MDHEN and SYDVKM. The CDR3 spans 16 residues. Losses at the gene ends were 5 bases for V and 3 bases for J; bases not matched to a gene: 8. CDR3 coding DNA: TGTGCCAGCAGTCCGACAGGGGGAGCGTTCTACAATGAGCAGTTCTTC. Residues: CASSPTGGAFYNEQFF.

This clone was seen only once. This chain uses TRBV7-8 with TRBJ2-3; 7 bases line up with TRBD1. The V segment lost 1 base and the J segment 4 bases; nucleotides outside the gene matches: 2. The CDR3 has 14 residues. CDR1 SGHVS and CDR2 FQNEAQ come from the germline V gene. CDR3 protein: CASSLDRGSDTQYF. DNA for the CDR3: TGTGCCAGCAGCTTAGACAGGGGCTCAGATACGCAGTATTTT. Using reference TRBV7-8 and TRBJ2-3 for the parts outside the CDR3, the full variable domain is GAGVSQSPRYKVAKRGQDVALRCDPISGHVSLFWYQQALGQGPEFLTYFQNEAQLDKSGLPSDRFFAERPEGSVSTLKIQRTQQEDSAVYLCASSLDRGSDTQYFGPGTRLTVL.

A few counts support this clone. The rearrangement joins TRBV6-1 to TRBJ1-2; D not certain. The CDR3 has 15 residues. Trimming took 1 base from V and 8 from J, leaving 17 bases between them. Germline V gives CDR1 MNHNS, CDR2 SASEGT. The CDR3 nucleotides read TGTGCCAGCAGTGAAGGGTGGACCGGGATGGAAGGCTACACCTTC. Its translation is CASSEGWTGMEGYTF.

This chain joins TRBV14 and TRBJ2-7; tentatively, D is TRBD2 (6 bases). Germline loops: CDR1 SGHDN, CDR2 FVKESK. Trimming removed 1 base at V and 6 bases at J, with 10 bases between. The CDR3 loop spans 13 amino acids. The CDR3 bases are TGTGCCAGCAGCCAAGTATTGGGGGGCGAGCAGTACTTC. Translated: CASSQVLGGEQYF.